This TCR beta chain appears in the sequencing data of a study of blood T cell repertoires in COVID-19 (TCRdb year 2020). For context, the study as a whole: The collaborator samples originated in the United States, Italy and Spain and spanned the acute and convalescent phases of COVID-19. The material from the prospective study consisted of cDNA or gDNA derived from T cells, B-cell-depleted T cells, or PBMCs. Deeply sampled blood TCRbeta repertoires from subjects exposed to, actively infected with, or recovered from COVID-19 were included in the dataset. The repertoires were released in a freely available public database meant as a resource for research on the immune response to SARS-CoV-2. Samples came from the ongoing ImmuneRACE study (first 160 participants) plus 1,254 subjects from 6 global collaborators. The sample metadata nearly always contained a de-identified subject ID, COVID-19 status, age in years and sex. Where available, HLA class I and class II types were taken from metadata supplied by the sample provider and were not determined by assay-based typing.

In its sample, this clone was seen many times. Which antigen it targets is not known. Qualities for individual bases were not recorded, and no much larger clone is one base off. The collaborating institutions used their own protocols to collect whole blood in K2EDTA tubes. Collaborator samples were shipped for TCRbeta analysis as frozen whole blood, isolated PBMCs, or DNA extracted from either sample type. Clipping removes 1 base from V and 3 bases from J, with 5 as the unmatched junction base count. Via the germline V gene (reference sequence), CDR1 is LGHDT and CDR2 YNNKEL. The CDR3 has 16 amino acids, counting the end cysteine and phenylalanine. Kept here is only the CDR3 DNA, which spans 48 bases and is read in frame from base 1. TCRbeta CDR3 regions were amplified from genomic DNA by means of the immunoSEQ Assay, a bias-controlled multiplex PCR. As for the original processing: Nucleated cell counts per sample were estimated from amplification of reference gene primers within the assay. To quantify the absolute abundance of each unique TCRbeta CDR3 rearrangement, sequence reads were collapsed and filtered. For each sample, productive Simpson clonality was calculated by taking the square root of Simpson's diversity index across productive rearrangements. What TCRdb holds here is the immuneACCESS table cut down to in-frame rearrangements. Part of the clones is not present; checked against another copy, under half of the missing clones reflect an unresolved V gene, and the others are unexplained. From that table come the V and J calls and clone size; the DNA was used to work out D and trimming. Counted in this sample were roughly 150,000 clones; around 88% of them appeared once. The ten largest clones add up to less than 6.5% of the sample.

The paper's findings and limits, for the study overall: Clinical and demographic metadata were provided uncurated, with the amount varying by source and participant.

The rearranged segments are TRBV3-1 (or the pseudogene TRBV3-2) and TRBJ2-7, with 11 middle bases fitting TRBD2. The source material was peripheral blood. This receptor was taken from a human donor in a cohort sampled during active COVID-19. The nucleotide sequence is TGTGCCAGCAGCCAAGCGACTAGCGGGGCCTTCTACGAGCAGTACTTC. It translates to CASSQATSGAFYEQYF.